The T cell receptor (beta chain) under discussion was sequenced for a study of blood T cells in healthy people across ages. A second 7 to 11 cycle PCR used barcoded and J-beta primers. A single record per CDR3 protein comes from TCRdb applying MiXCR to the 5' RACE reads. There are about 570,000 distinct CDR3 sequences in the sample; roughly 29% occur only once, and 15% to 20% lies in the top ten. What was sequenced was blood. The receptor was derived from a woman aged 70-85 years in good health.

The CDR3 loop reads CASSLLSSGGNEQYF. CDR3 nucleotide sequence: TGTGCCAGCAGTTTATTGTCTAGCGGGGGCAACGAGCAGTACTTC. V gene TRBV12-3 or TRBV12-4 combines with J gene TRBJ2-7, with TRBD2 matching over 10 bases. The CDR3 extends over 15 amino acids. Trimming at V came to 2 bases and at J to 5 bases, leaving 6 bases not matched to a gene.